This T cell receptor beta chain emerged from a study of response to subunit inactivated influenza vaccine. V lost 5 bases and J lost 0, with 14 bases in between. The length of the CDR3 is 15 residues. Germline V lookup: CDR1 SGHTA, CDR2 FQGNSA. TCRdb processed the RT-PCR reads anew with MiXCR; each CDR3 protein has one entry. The data show fewer than 700,000 distinct CDR3 sequences, under 15% seen once. This clonotype occurred many times. This TCR derives from a man over 45 who received an inactivated influenza vaccine. V is TRBV7-2 and J is TRBJ2-7; the D gene is possibly TRBD2 (5 bases). Material: PBMCs from blood, obtained 40 to 50 days after vaccination. The CDR3 reads CASSPAPGYSYEQYF. In nucleotides, the CDR3 is TGTGCCAGCAGCCCCGCTCCGGGATACTCCTACGAGCAGTACTTC.